One sample yielded the 27 T cell receptor beta chains listed below, sequenced in a study of beta chain features in type 1 diabetes. Their recognized antigens are unknown. Of the isolated RNA, all was reverse transcribed, and so the sequenced material was expressed TCRB transcripts. Data came from immunoSEQ multiplex PCR; TCRdb stores just in-frame clones and leaves some out. Of roughly 150,000 clones in the sample, almost 8% were seen once. Study-wide results and caveats: Within each of all four CD4+ subsets, Type 1 diabetes patients had TCRB CDR3s that were moderately but significantly shorter.

The sample comprised central memory CD4+ T cells from blood. The origin of the receptors is a man aged 18 to 30 with type 1 diabetes.

This clone came up a few times. The chain employs TRBV27 and TRBJ2-6; 7 bases line up with TRBD1. This CDR3 region has 17 residues. Germline lookup yields CDR1 MNHEY and CDR2 SMNVEV (reference sequence). V dropped 5 bases and J dropped 2; count of bases not matched to a gene: 9. The CDR3 DNA reads as TGTGCCAGCAGTCCAGGACAGGCTCCAGCTGGGGCCAACGTCCTGACTTTC. Protein product: CASSPGQAPAGANVLTF.

This rearrangement joins TRBV5-1 to TRBJ2-5; 9 positions match TRBD1. CDR1 and CDR2 (germline): SGHRS, YFSETQ. The ends lost 1 base at V and 3 bases at J; junction bases unmatched: 1. This CDR3 is built from 14 residues. The CDR3, as DNA: TGCGCCAGCAGCTTGACAGGGGGCGAAGAGACCCAGTACTTC. Its protein product is CASSLTGGEETQYF.

The chain uses TRBV19 and TRBJ2-5; no firm D call. This CDR3 is built from 13 residues. In germline, CDR1 is LNHDA, CDR2 SQIVND (reference sequence). The V end was cut by 1 base, the J end by 2 bases, with 5 bases between. Here the CDR3 reads CASSIGPQETQYF. Here the CDR3 DNA reads TGTGCCAGTAGTATAGGGCCTCAAGAGACCCAGTACTTC.

V gene TRBV4-1 combines with J gene TRBJ2-1, with 11 bases that match TRBD2. The CDR3 is made up of 13 amino acids. V shed 8 bases and J 9 bases; nucleotides not matched to a gene: 6. Germline CDR1 reads MGHRA; CDR2 reads YSYEKL. In nucleotides, the CDR3 is TGCGCCAGCGGGGGACTAGCGGTCGGTGAGCAGTTCTTC. As protein: CASGGLAVGEQFF.

CDR3 nucleotide sequence: TGTGCCAGCATGGGGCCAGGGTTCACAGATACGCAGTATTTT. This gives the protein CASMGPGFTDTQYF. The gene calls are TRBV2 and TRBJ2-3; D perhaps matches TRBD1 (5 bases). Trimming stripped 7 bases from V and 2 bases from J, with 13 bases between. There are 14 residues in the CDR3. CDR1 is SNHLY, CDR2 FYNNEI, per germline.

This chain connects TRBV9 to TRBJ1-2; D remains unclear. This CDR3 is built from 14 residues. Trimming shortened V by 0 bases and J by 8 bases, and 14 bases separated the two germline ends. The V gene's germline CDR1 is SGDLS and CDR2 YYNGEE. This CDR3 reads CASSVGTAPRGYTF. For the CDR3, the DNA is TGTGCCAGCAGCGTAGGTACGGCGCCCAGGGGCTACACCTTC.

This clone turned up a few times. The CDR3 sequence is CASSGQGNYGYTF. The CDR3 nucleotides read TGTGCCAGCAGCGGACAGGGGAACTATGGCTACACCTTC. The V call is TRBV7-2, the J call TRBJ1-2; 9 nucleotides match TRBD1. The V and J ends lost 5 bases and 2 bases, in that order; junction bases with no gene match: 0. Germline assignment: CDR1 SGHTA and CDR2 FQGNSA. The CDR3 is 13 amino acids.

The gene calls are TRBV30 and TRBJ2-7; D is uncertain. Per the germline V gene, CDR1 is GTSNPN and CDR2 is SVGIG (reference sequence). The CDR3 runs to 14 residues. Between the trimmed V and J ends, which lost 5 bases and 1 base, there was a span of 15 bases. Here the CDR3 DNA reads TGTGCCTGGGCAATCCCAGGTACTTCCTACGAGCAGTACTTC. It encodes CAWAIPGTSYEQYF.

The V and J genes are TRBV5-1 and TRBJ2-7; 9 bases match TRBD2. The V gene end was trimmed by 4 bases and the J gene end by 2 bases; junction bases not matched to a gene: 7. This CDR3 region has 15 residues. Germline CDR1 SGHRS, CDR2 YFSETQ. CDR3 protein: CASSPAGGPTYEQYF. In DNA, the CDR3 is TGCGCCAGCAGCCCCGCGGGGGGGCCTACCTACGAGCAGTACTTC.

This clone was seen a handful of times. Other DNA sequences from this sample encode an identical CDR3 as well. The chain carries TRBV5-6 and TRBJ2-1, with 8 bases lining up with TRBD2. The CDR3 covers 14 residues. Germline V gene data show CDR1 as SGHDT and CDR2 as YYEEEE. The V gene end was trimmed by 0 bases and the J gene end by 9 bases; junction bases not matched to a gene: 5. The CDR3 DNA follows: TGTGCCAGCAGCTTGGTACGGGGGGGCGGTGAGCAGTTCTTC. Encoded protein: CASSLVRGGGEQFF.

There are a few counts of this clone. This chain uses TRBV29-1 with TRBJ2-1; 8 bases match TRBD2. Trimming removed 5 bases from V and 15 bases from J; junction bases left unmatched: 18. Germline loops: CDR1 SQVTM, CDR2 ANQGSEA. This CDR3 comprises 14 residues. The CDR3, as DNA: TGCAGCGTTTTAGCGGGATTTTTCGGATTAGGTCTGTTCTTC. Translated: CSVLAGFFGLGLFF.

In this sample, this clone turned up a few times. This chain joins TRBV19 and TRBJ2-3; D unresolved. Deletions cut 8 bases from V and 2 bases from J, with 14 bases between. The V gene's germline CDR1 is LNHDA and CDR2 SQIVND (reference sequence). The CDR3 has 14 residues. CDR3 protein: CASHSRYNTDTQYF. The CDR3 DNA follows: TGTGCCAGTCACTCCAGGTACAACACAGATACGCAGTATTTT.

This clone showed up many times. The chain has TRBV14 and TRBJ2-3; 8 bases fit TRBD2. From germline, CDR1 is SGHDN and CDR2 FVKESK. The CDR3 has 14 residues. Trimming removed 1 base from V and 6 bases from J; junction bases left unmatched: 3. Written as DNA, the CDR3 is TGTGCCAGCAGCCAAGCTAGCGGGTTGGATACGCAGTATTTT. This encodes CASSQASGLDTQYF.

This clone was counted ten times or more. The genes are TRBV5-1 and TRBJ2-1, with D possibly TRBD2 on 6 matching bases. V was clipped by 4 bases and J by 4 bases, with 12 bases between them. The germline CDR1 and CDR2 sequences are SGHRS and YFSETQ. The CDR3 loop spans 14 amino acids. This CDR3 is CASSPEGRYNEQFF. The CDR3 DNA sequence: TGCGCCAGCAGCCCGGAGGGCAGGTACAATGAGCAGTTCTTC.

The sample holds a few counts of this clone. The chain employs TRBV25-1 and TRBJ1-5, with 9 bases matching TRBD1. V lost 3 bases, J lost 7 bases, and 4 bases stayed unmatched. Germline CDR1 MGHDK, CDR2 SYGVNS. The CDR3 runs to 14 residues. The DNA for the CDR3 is TGTGCCAGCAGTGACGGGACAGGGTGGCAGCCCCAGCATTTT. As protein: CASSDGTGWQPQHF. The full variable domain, rest sourced from reference TRBV25-1 and TRBJ1-5, is EADIYQTPRYLVIGTGKKITLECSQTMGHDKMYWYQQDPGMELHLIHYSYGVNSTEKGDLSSESTVSRIRTEHFPLTLESARPSHTSQYLCASSDGTGWQPQHFGDGTRLSIL.

The chain links TRBV18 to TRBJ1-2, with 11 bases lining up with TRBD1. V shed 5 bases, J shed 4 bases, and the junction held 9 bases outside the gene matches. Germline V gene data show CDR1 as KGHSH and CDR2 as LQKENI. The CDR3 extends over 16 amino acids. The CDR3 coding sequence is TGTGCCAGCTCAGCAACCCCCGGGACAGGGGGCTATGGCTACACCTTC. Its translation is CASSATPGTGGYGYTF.

In nucleotides, the CDR3 is TGTGCCAGCAGCGCCACTTCGAGGACTTTGAGGGATACGCAGTATTTT. This codes for CASSATSRTLRDTQYF. The V call is TRBV11-2, the J call TRBJ2-3; a possible D gene is TRBD2 (5 bases). CDR1 and CDR2 (germline): SGHAT, FQNNGV. The CDR3 consists of 16 residues. V lost 5 bases to trimming and J lost 6 bases, with 21 bases between them.

This clone was observed a handful of times. The chain has TRBV28 and TRBJ1-5; possible D gene TRBD1, 5 bases. Germline V gives CDR1 MDHEN, CDR2 SYDVKM. The CDR3 totals 15 residues. Trimming shortened V by 7 bases and J by 2 bases, and 15 bases separated the two germline ends. The CDR3 loop is CASTSLGGGNQPQHF. DNA of the CDR3: TGTGCCAGCACTTCCCTCGGGGGGGGCAATCAGCCCCAGCATTTT.

The chain links TRBV28 to TRBJ1-1; TRBD1 might be the D (5 bases). The CDR3 has 16 residues. V gave up 5 bases and J gave up 0 bases, with 16 bases separating them. Germline V CDR1 and CDR2: MDHEN, SYDVKM. The CDR3 sequence is CASSVGHTVMNTEAFF. The CDR3 bases are TGTGCCAGCAGTGTCGGACATACAGTCATGAACACTGAAGCTTTCTTT.

This clone was counted only a few times. The chain employs TRBV28 and TRBJ2-5; 10 bases line up with TRBD2. V gave up 5 bases and J gave up 5 bases; unmatched junction bases: 8. From germline, CDR1 is MDHEN and CDR2 SYDVKM. The length of the CDR3 is 15 residues. DNA of the CDR3: TGTGCCAGCAGTGGGAGCGGGGGGGCCCGGGAGACCCAGTACTTC. Encoded protein: CASSGSGGARETQYF.

This chain joins TRBV11-3 and TRBJ1-6, with a possible D match to TRBD1 (6 bases). Between the trimmed V and J ends, which lost 2 bases and 6 bases, there was a span of 11 bases. Per germline, CDR1 SGHNT and CDR2 YENEEA. The CDR3 loop spans 15 amino acids. The CDR3 region has the DNA TGTGCCAGCAGCTTAAGGACAGAACCTAATTCACCCCTCCACTTT. Protein product: CASSLRTEPNSPLHF.

This rearrangement joins TRBV27 to TRBJ2-1, with TRBD1 matching over 7 bases. The CDR3 totals 18 residues. With 2 bases clipped from V and 8 bases from J, the junction kept 18 bases outside the gene matches. The germline gives CDR1 MNHEY, CDR2 SMNVEV (reference sequence). This chain's CDR3 is CASSLGLGQATPRDEQFF. In DNA, the CDR3 is TGTGCCAGCAGTTTAGGCCTCGGACAGGCCACGCCGAGGGATGAGCAGTTCTTC.

This clone has only a few counts. This chain connects TRBV7-2 to TRBJ2-2; no definite D call. V dropped 2 bases and J dropped 4 bases, with 8 bases sitting between them. The germline CDR1 and CDR2 sequences are SGHTA and FQGNSA. This CDR3 is built from 14 residues. The CDR3 DNA follows: TGTGCCAGCAGCTTATCAGTTGGCACCGGGGAGCTGTTTTTT. Translated, it gives CASSLSVGTGELFF.

This clone was observed a handful of times. V and J are TRBV14 and TRBJ2-2; TRBD1 is a possible D gene (6 bases). Looked up from germline, CDR1 is SGHDN and CDR2 is FVKESK. Trimming removed 4 bases from V and 4 bases from J, with 13 bases in between. The CDR3 totals 15 residues. The CDR3 protein is CASSPQGSSTGELFF. The CDR3 nucleotides are TGTGCCAGCAGCCCTCAGGGGTCAAGCACCGGGGAGCTGTTTTTT. The whole variable domain, remainder taken from reference TRBV14 and TRBJ2-2, is EAGVTQFPSHSVIEKGQTVTLRCDPISGHDNLYWYRRVMGKEIKFLLHFVKESKQDESGMPNNRFLAERTGGTYSTLKVQPAELEDSGVYFCASSPQGSSTGELFFGEGSRLTVL.

The DNA for the CDR3 is TGTGCCAGCAGCTTAGCCCCGGGCGGGGCAGGCAACATTCAGTACTTC. This encodes CASSLAPGGAGNIQYF. The chain combines TRBV7-2 with TRBJ2-4; possibly TRBD2 for D (6 bases). Germline-derived CDR1 and CDR2 are SGHTA and FQGNSA. The CDR3 loop spans 16 amino acids. V lost 0 bases and J 7 bases, leaving 16 bases between the germline ends.

The table lists this clone with a few counts. The V call is TRBV29-1, the J call TRBJ2-1; tentatively, D is TRBD2 (6 bases). V lost 1 base to trimming and J lost 11 bases, with 15 bases between them. The CDR3 has 13 residues. Germline V gives CDR1 SQVTM, CDR2 ANQGSEA. The CDR3 spells CSVEGGGGYKQFF. The CDR3 DNA reads as TGCAGCGTTGAAGGGGGTGGGGGGTACAAGCAGTTCTTC.

The CDR3 nucleotides are TGTGCCAGCAGCGCCCAGGGTAGCACAGATACGCAGTATTTT. Translating gives CASSAQGSTDTQYF. The genes are TRBV5-8 and TRBJ2-3, with D possibly matching TRBD1 (5 bases). From germline, CDR1 is SGHTS and CDR2 YDEGEE. The CDR3 has 14 residues. V was cut by 4 bases and J by 0 bases, with 9 bases left in between.